This TCR beta chain appears in the sequencing data of a study of blood T cell repertoires in COVID-19. Study overall: Spain, Italy and the United States supplied samples that represented acute and convalescent COVID-19.

Generated by immunoSEQ multiplex PCR, the TCRdb table keeps only in-frame clones and is missing some. This sample has fewer than 300,000 clones, with around 90% found just once. CDR3 length: 15 amino acids. Trimming took 7 bases from V and 5 from J; bases not matched to a gene: 7. CDR1 is KGHDR, CDR2 SFDVKD, per germline. Sequencing was carried out using PBMCs or T cells enriched from blood (not recorded which). The genes are TRBV24-1 and TRBJ2-2; 9 bases are shared with TRBD1. The source of this sequence is a woman under 40 who had recovered from COVID-19. The CDR3 here is CATSGGTGITGELFF. The CDR3 DNA sequence: TGTGCCACCAGCGGAGGGACAGGGATTACCGGGGAGCTGTTTTTT.